The 25 T cell receptor beta chains below all came from one sample that was sequenced in a study of blood T cell repertoires in COVID-19. Sequencing was performed with immunoSEQ multiplex PCR; in TCRdb, only in-frame clones are kept and a portion is missing. The sample has approximately 270,000 clones, approximately 89% seen once; the top ten hold approximately 9.7%. The sequenced sample consisted of peripheral blood. All receptors derive from a man aged 35-49 years with active or convalescent COVID-19.

The chain combines TRBV15 with TRBJ1-1, with D possibly matching TRBD1 (6 bases). V was pared by 0 bases and J by 5 bases, with 7 bases between. This CDR3 is 13 amino acids long. Germline V gives CDR1 LNHNV, CDR2 YYDKDF (reference sequence). The CDR3 region has the DNA TGTGCCACCAGCAGAGATAGGGGGACTGAAGCTTTCTTT. Amino acids: CATSRDRGTEAFF.

V usage is TRBV2 and J usage is TRBJ1-5, with TRBD1 identical over 9 bases. CDR1 is SNHLY, CDR2 FYNNEI, per germline. After removal of 7 bases from V and 3 bases from J, the junction contained 1 base not matched to a gene. CDR3 size: 13 residues. The chain's CDR3 is CASNRGPNQPQHF. For the CDR3, the DNA is TGTGCCAGCAACAGGGGGCCCAATCAGCCCCAGCATTTT.

This chain links TRBV6-5 with TRBJ1-2; D is unclear. V was clipped by 10 bases and J by 4 bases, with 16 bases between them. CDR1 MNHEY and CDR2 SVGAGI come from the germline V gene. There are 13 residues in the CDR3. Here the CDR3 reads CATHRLGAYGYTF. In DNA, the CDR3 is TGTGCCACCCACAGATTGGGTGCCTATGGCTACACCTTC.

This chain connects TRBV6-5 to TRBJ1-5; 8 bases map to TRBD1. J lost 6 bases, V lost 6 bases, and 10 bases had no gene match. CDR3 length: 15 amino acids. Per the germline V gene, CDR1 is MNHEY and CDR2 is SVGAGI. CDR3 coding DNA: TGTGCCAGCAGCATTACGACAGGGGTGACTCAGCCCCAGCATTTT. Translating gives CASSITTGVTQPQHF.

This clone appeared a single time. The CDR3 is CAISDGLDEAFF. The CDR3 DNA follows: TGTGCCATCAGTGACGGGTTGGATGAAGCTTTCTTT. This chain links TRBV10-3 with TRBJ1-1; D is unclear. The CDR3 consists of 12 residues. V lost 3 bases and J lost 7, with 9 bases in between. Germline-derived CDR1 and CDR2 are ENHRY and SYGVKD.

The CDR3 DNA reads TGTGCCACCAGTGTCGGGACAACCAACAATGAGCAGTTCTTC. Translated, it gives CATSVGTTNNEQFF. This chain links TRBV24-1 with TRBJ2-1; D is perhaps TRBD1 (6 bases). Trimming removed 5 bases at V and 5 bases at J, with 12 bases between. CDR1 is KGHDR, CDR2 SFDVKD, per germline. The CDR3 has 14 amino acids.

This rearrangement joins TRBV9 to TRBJ2-1; 13 bases agree with TRBD2. Germline CDR1 is SGDLS and CDR2 is YYNGEE. The ends lost 3 bases at V and 10 bases at J; junction bases unmatched: 10. This CDR3 has 16 residues. The DNA of the CDR3 is TGTGCCAGCAGCGGTTCCGGGACTAGCGGGGCGGTAGAGCAGTTCTTC. Its translation: CASSGSGTSGAVEQFF.

The J gene is TRBJ1-3, the V gene TRBV21-1; the tabulated D call, TRBD1, remains unverified against the DNA. TRBV21-1 is given as a pseudogene. The CDR3 is made up of 23 amino acids. CDR3 nucleotides: TGTGCCAGCAGCAAACCCTGTCCAGGGGAAGGATTACTCTGGAGGTATCAGGGCGGCACCATATATTTT. Translated, it gives CASSKPCPGEGLLWRYQGGTIYF.

This clone appeared a single time. The V and J genes are TRBV6-5 and TRBJ1-2, with a tentative D call TRBD1 (5 bases). CDR1 and CDR2 (germline): MNHEY, SVGAGI. Trimming left V 6 bases short and J 7 bases short, with 15 bases between. This CDR3 comprises 13 residues. CDR3 coding DNA: TGTGCCAGCAGGACGGGAGGGGATCGTGGCTACACCTTC. Translating it yields CASRTGGDRGYTF.

The chain combines TRBV6-5 with TRBJ2-1, with 10 bases lining up with TRBD1. Trimming took 7 bases from V and 8 from J; bases not matched to a gene: 8. The CDR3 is made up of 14 amino acids. Germline CDR1 is MNHEY and CDR2 is SVGAGI. The CDR3 region is CASNVRDRGDEQFF. DNA of the CDR3: TGTGCCAGCAATGTGCGGGACAGGGGCGATGAGCAGTTCTTC.

CDR3 coding DNA: TGTGCCAGCAGCCCCCGGACAGGGAACATGAACACTGAAGCTTTCTTT. Translating it yields CASSPRTGNMNTEAFF. The chain uses TRBV7-6 and TRBJ1-1; 8 nucleotides agree with TRBD1. CDR3 length: 16 residues. Germline lookup yields CDR1 SGHVS and CDR2 FNYEAQ. V lost 5 bases to trimming and J lost 0 bases; unmatched junction nucleotides: 8.

About this clone: Other DNA sequences in this sample translate to the same CDR3. The V gene is TRBV12-3 or TRBV12-4, the J gene TRBJ1-2; the D gene is possibly TRBD1 (6 bases). This CDR3 is built from 12 residues. V lost 6 bases and J 3 bases, leaving 8 bases between the germline ends. The CDR3 region has the DNA TGTGCCAGCAGCTCAGGGGACTATGGCTACACCTTC. Translation gives CASSSGDYGYTF.

The chain joins TRBV19 to TRBJ1-2; D possibly corresponds to TRBD1 (5 bases). V lost 9 bases to trimming and J lost 4 bases, with 21 bases between them. Germline V gene lookup returns CDR1 LNHDA and CDR2 SQIVND (reference sequence). The CDR3 contains 15 residues. The DNA for the CDR3 is TGTGCCAGCTCCCGATACGGGGGAGACGGCTATGGCTACACCTTC. Protein sequence: CASSRYGGDGYGYTF.

The chain carries TRBV4-1 and TRBJ2-3; tentative D call: TRBD2 (6 bases). The CDR3 totals 16 residues. Germline V gene lookup returns CDR1 MGHRA and CDR2 YSYEKL. Between the trimmed V and J ends, which lost 0 bases and 0 bases, there was a span of 10 bases. The CDR3 sequence: CASSQDGGTSTDTQYF. The CDR3, as DNA: TGCGCCAGCAGCCAAGATGGGGGGACTAGCACAGATACGCAGTATTTT.

The J gene is TRBJ2-5, the V gene TRBV24-1; 9 bases agree with TRBD2. Trimming cost V 3 bases and J 1 base; bases outside gene matches: 5. The CDR3 has 16 amino acids. CDR1 is KGHDR and CDR2 is SFDVKD in the germline V gene. The CDR3 protein is CATSDTPSGTQETQYF. The CDR3 bases are TGTGCCACCAGTGATACCCCTAGCGGGACCCAAGAGACCCAGTACTTC.

The chain employs TRBV3-1 (or the pseudogene TRBV3-2) and TRBJ1-5; D call uncertain. The V gene's germline CDR1 is LGHDT and CDR2 YNNKEL (reference sequence). The CDR3 totals 13 residues. V was pared by 0 bases and J by 7 bases, with 7 bases between. This chain's CDR3 is CASSQDLRQPQHF. CDR3 bases: TGTGCCAGCAGCCAAGATCTGCGACAGCCCCAGCATTTT.

The chain carries TRBV7-9 and TRBJ1-3, with D unresolved. V was shortened by 1 base and J by 6 bases, with 7 bases between the two germline ends. Germline V CDR1 and CDR2: SEHNR, FQNEAQ (reference sequence). The CDR3 sequence is 13 residues long. CDR3 DNA sequence: TGTGCCAGCAGCTTAGATAAGCCAAACACCATATATTTT. Protein product: CASSLDKPNTIYF.

In this sample, this clone turned up once. V gene TRBV19 combines with J gene TRBJ2-3, with 7 bases aligning to TRBD1. Trimming took 3 bases from V and 3 from J; bases not matched to a gene: 3. This CDR3 contains 14 residues. Germline V gene data show CDR1 as LNHDA and CDR2 as SQIVND (reference sequence). The CDR3 reads CASSMGQRTDTQYF. CDR3 sequence (DNA): TGTGCCAGTAGTATGGGACAGAGAACAGATACGCAGTATTTT.

The rearrangement links TRBV5-4 to TRBJ2-2; TRBD1 agrees at 8 bases. V shed 4 bases and J 5 bases; nucleotides not matched to a gene: 7. Germline loops: CDR1 SGHNT, CDR2 YYREEE (reference sequence). The CDR3 contains 15 residues. The CDR3 here is CASSNRDRLTGELFF. The CDR3 nucleotides read TGTGCCAGCAGCAACCGGGACAGGTTAACCGGGGAGCTGTTTTTT.

This rearrangement joins TRBV10-3 to TRBJ2-3; tentative D call: TRBD1 (5 bases). Germline V gives CDR1 ENHRY, CDR2 SYGVKD. CDR3 length: 15 amino acids. The V gene lost 3 bases and the J gene lost 0 bases, with 10 bases spanning the gap. The CDR3 DNA follows: TGTGCCATCAGTGAAGGGGCGGCTAGCACAGATACGCAGTATTTT. It specifies CAISEGAASTDTQYF.

The table lists this clone with a few counts. The chain links TRBV4-1 to TRBJ1-6; D gene ambiguous. Trimming took 2 bases from V and 4 from J, leaving 6 bases between them. This CDR3 is built from 14 residues. The germline CDR1 and CDR2 sequences are MGHRA and YSYEKL. The CDR3 sequence is CASSQSEYNSPLHF. As DNA, the CDR3 is TGCGCCAGCAGCCAAAGCGAGTATAATTCACCCCTCCACTTT.

This rearrangement joins TRBV24-1 to TRBJ1-1, with D tentatively TRBD1 (6 bases). This CDR3 comprises 12 residues. In germline, CDR1 is KGHDR, CDR2 SFDVKD. Trimming stripped 7 bases from V and 5 bases from J, with 10 bases between. The CDR3 spells CATSQGHTEAFF. As DNA, the CDR3 is TGTGCCACCAGCCAGGGACATACTGAAGCTTTCTTT.

J is TRBJ2-3 and V is TRBV10-2; TRBD1 aligns across 11 bases. CDR3 length: 16 amino acids. With V trimmed by 7 bases and J by 2 bases, 8 bases remained unmatched. Germline V gene sequence: CDR1 WSHSY, CDR2 SAAADI. This CDR3 is CASTLGTGGSTDTQYF. CDR3 nucleotides: TGCGCCAGCACCCTGGGGACAGGGGGATCCACAGATACGCAGTATTTT.

V is TRBV10-3 and J is TRBJ2-7, with 8 bases identical to TRBD1. Germline V gene sequence: CDR1 ENHRY, CDR2 SYGVKD. The V gene end was trimmed by 4 bases and the J gene end by 6 bases; junction bases not matched to a gene: 5. The CDR3 sequence is 13 residues long. The CDR3 nucleotides are TGTGCCATCAGTGTGGGACAGGTGATCGAGCAGTACTTC. Amino acids: CAISVGQVIEQYF.

The chain links TRBV19 to TRBJ1-1, with D possibly TRBD1 on 6 matching bases. This CDR3 region has 14 residues. Trimming pared 6 bases from V and 4 bases from J, leaving 15 bases between. Germline V gene data show CDR1 as LNHDA and CDR2 as SQIVND (reference sequence). The CDR3 region has the DNA TGTGCCAGTAGCTCGACAGGTTGGGGCACTGAAGCTTTCTTT. It specifies CASSSTGWGTEAFF.